The next 2 T cell receptor beta chains were all read from a single sample in a study of patients and donors after allogeneic stem cell transplantation. TCRdb reprocessed the RT-PCR reads via MiXCR and lists one record per CDR3 protein. The sample includes roughly 200,000 distinct CDR3 sequences, about 37% seen only once; the top ten take approximately 10%. The sequenced sample was blood, either unsorted or a sorted T cell fraction (not recorded which). These receptors came from a human donor who was either an allogeneic HSCT recipient or a stem cell or donor lymphocyte infusion donor (not recorded which). It is not recorded whose cells these are; they may come from a transplant donor.

The V gene is TRBV27, the J gene TRBJ2-1; TRBD1 matches 9 bases. Germline-derived CDR1 and CDR2 are MNHEY and SMNVEV (reference sequence). With 7 bases clipped from V and 7 bases from J, the junction kept 14 bases outside the gene matches. CDR3 length: 16 amino acids. The CDR3 DNA is TGTGCCAGCACCTCCTGGGGGACAGGGTGGCGGAATGAGCAGTTCTTC. It translates to CASTSWGTGWRNEQFF.

The chain couples TRBV12-3 or TRBV12-4 to TRBJ2-5; D possibly corresponds to TRBD1 (5 bases). The CDR3 length is 14 residues. Trimming removed 4 bases at V and 2 bases at J, with 11 bases between. CDR3 protein: CASSSGYFQETQYF. CDR3 DNA: TGTGCCAGCAGTTCAGGGTACTTTCAAGAGACCCAGTACTTC.